The 17 T cell receptor beta chains below come from one sample, sequenced in a study of T cell responses to AZD1222 COVID-19 vaccine. Sequencing was performed with immunoSEQ multiplex PCR; in TCRdb, only in-frame clones are kept and a portion is missing. The top ten hold over 15% of the sample, which has approximately 60,000 clones, around 88% seen once. The specimen comprised peripheral blood, sampled on day 0 of AZD1222 vaccination. The receptors come from an adult in good health.

The chain links TRBV7-8 to TRBJ2-2; 11 bases agree with TRBD1. With 2 bases clipped from V and 2 bases from J, the junction kept 10 bases outside the gene matches. CDR3 length: 19 amino acids. The germline gives CDR1 SGHVS, CDR2 FQNEAQ. Written as DNA, the CDR3 is TGTGCCAGCAGCTTAAGAAGGACAGGGGGCCCCTCCAACACCGGGGAGCTGTTTTTT. Its protein product is CASSLRRTGGPSNTGELFF.

In its sample, this clone was seen once. The chain carries TRBV28 and TRBJ2-2, with D unresolved. This CDR3 has 12 residues. Germline CDR1 reads MDHEN; CDR2 reads SYDVKM. V was shortened by 3 bases and J by 6 bases, with 5 bases between the two germline ends. CDR3 DNA sequence: TGTGCCAGCAGTTTTTTTCCCGGGGAGCTGTTTTTT. This sequence encodes CASSFFPGELFF.

CDR3 protein: CASSLVIGSSYEQYF. The DNA for the CDR3 is TGTGCCAGCAGCTTAGTTATCGGGAGCTCCTACGAGCAGTACTTC. J is TRBJ2-7 and V is TRBV7-2; D may be TRBD2 (6 bases). Germline V CDR1 and CDR2: SGHTA, FQGNSA. This CDR3 has 15 amino acids. V shed 1 base and J shed 0 bases, with 10 bases lying between them.

This clone was found a few times. The V call is TRBV24-1, the J call TRBJ1-2; D possibly corresponds to TRBD1 (5 bases). This CDR3 spans 12 amino acids. The V end lost 9 bases, the J end lost 2 bases, and 9 bases lay between the germline ends. Looked up from germline, CDR1 is KGHDR and CDR2 is SFDVKD. The CDR3 DNA reads as TGTGCCACCGGGGGAGGGAACTATGGCTACACCTTC. Translation gives CATGGGNYGYTF.

The chain recombines TRBV18 with TRBJ1-4; 7 bases agree with TRBD1. Trimming removed 0 bases from V and 8 bases from J; junction bases left unmatched: 6. Germline V gives CDR1 KGHSH, CDR2 LQKENI. The CDR3 loop spans 15 amino acids. The CDR3 region has the DNA TGTGCCAGCTCACCACCGGGACAGCCCGCGGAAAAACTGTTTTTT. This encodes CASSPPGQPAEKLFF. Supplemented by reference TRBV18 and TRBJ1-4, the full variable domain reads NAGVMQNPRHLVRRRGQEARLRCSPMKGHSHVYWYRQLPEEGLKFMVYLQKENIIDESGMPKERFSAEFPKEGPSILRIQQVVRGDSAAYFCASSPPGQPAEKLFFGSGTQLSVL.

The chain couples TRBV28 to TRBJ1-2; 7 bases map to TRBD1. The V gene's germline CDR1 is MDHEN and CDR2 SYDVKM. CDR3 size: 17 residues. The J segment lost 5 bases and the V segment lost 3 bases, leaving 15 bases of the junction unmatched. In DNA form, the CDR3 reads TGTGCCAGCAGTTTTTACCTAGGGGGCAGGGGGAATTATGGCTACACCTTC. Protein: CASSFYLGGRGNYGYTF.

This chain links TRBV3-1 (or the pseudogene TRBV3-2) with TRBJ2-5; D is unresolved. Germline V lookup: CDR1 LGHDT, CDR2 YNNKEL (reference sequence). CDR3 length equals 12 residues. V was clipped by 0 bases and J by 5 bases, with 4 bases between them. The CDR3 DNA follows: TGTGCCAGCAGCCAAGATGGGGAGACCCAGTACTTC. Protein sequence: CASSQDGETQYF.

CDR3: CASSPSAAPHEQYF. The DNA for the CDR3 is TGTGCCAGTAGCCCCTCGGCGGCTCCCCACGAGCAGTACTTC. The chain is built from TRBV19 and TRBJ2-7; D not certain. This CDR3 spans 14 amino acids. Germline lookup yields CDR1 LNHDA and CDR2 SQIVND (reference sequence). Trimming pared 6 bases from V and 5 bases from J, leaving 17 bases between.

The CDR3 sequence: CASSLGGDTIYF. The CDR3 DNA is TGTGCCAGCAGTTTGGGAGGGGACACCATATATTTT. V gene TRBV12-3 or TRBV12-4 combines with J gene TRBJ1-3, with D perhaps matching TRBD1 (5 bases). There are 12 residues in the CDR3. Trimming left V 3 bases short and J 8 bases short, with 8 bases between.

The chain joins TRBV28 to TRBJ2-7; D is undetermined. The CDR3 consists of 12 residues. Germline V lookup: CDR1 MDHEN, CDR2 SYDVKM. Trimming removed 3 bases from V and 4 bases from J, with 7 bases in between. CDR3 bases: TGTGCCAGCAGTTTCCTTCGTTACGAGCAGTACTTC. It specifies CASSFLRYEQYF.

Worth noting for this clone: Since no conserved phenylalanine or tryptophan closes the CDR3, a read error is the likely cause. The DNA is omitted, as the CDR3 cannot be located on it reliably, and the CDR3 follows TCRdb's listing. V usage is TRBV20-1 and J usage is TRBJ1-1. From germline, CDR1 is DFQATT and CDR2 SNEGSKA (reference sequence). The CDR3 numbers 10 amino acids, ends counted. The CDR3 sequence is CSARGVPTAL.

The chain uses TRBV18 and TRBJ2-7; no reliable D call. CDR3 length: 14 amino acids. The ends were cut back, 1 base at V and 2 bases at J, with 9 bases in the middle. Germline CDR1 reads KGHSH; CDR2 reads LQKENI. The CDR3 DNA follows: TGTGCCAGCTCACCACGTGCAACAGCCTACGAGCAGTACTTC. Encoded protein: CASSPRATAYEQYF.

This clone was observed a few times. This sequence joins TRBV12-3 or TRBV12-4 and TRBJ1-3; no clear D. The V end lost 3 bases, the J end lost 0 bases, and 3 bases lay between the germline ends. This CDR3 has 13 residues. The CDR3 loop reads CASSFDSGNTIYF. DNA for the CDR3: TGTGCCAGCAGTTTTGACTCTGGAAACACCATATATTTT.

The genes are TRBV7-2 and TRBJ2-5; no clear D. This CDR3 has 15 residues. With 5 bases removed from V and 3 bases from J, the gap between germline ends came to 16 bases. CDR1 is SGHTA and CDR2 is FQGNSA in the germline V gene. CDR3 in amino acids: CASSRQSNGKETQYF. The CDR3 nucleotides are TGTGCCAGCAGCCGCCAGTCTAATGGGAAAGAGACCCAGTACTTC.

The chain recombines TRBV7-6 with TRBJ1-5; no firm D call. Germline CDR1 is SGHVS and CDR2 is FNYEAQ. This CDR3 is 15 amino acids long. The V gene lost 7 bases and the J gene lost 7 bases, with 20 bases spanning the gap. In DNA, the CDR3 is TGTGCCAGCACCAACCAGGTGGGGTTGGTGCAGCCCCAGCATTTT. It yields the protein CASTNQVGLVQPQHF.

The V and J genes are TRBV9 and TRBJ2-1; D unclear. This CDR3 is built from 14 residues. The V end was cut by 0 bases, the J end by 7 bases, with 11 bases between. Germline CDR1 reads SGDLS; CDR2 reads YYNGEE. The CDR3 protein is CASSVGQDGNEQFF. The CDR3, as DNA: TGTGCCAGCAGCGTAGGGCAGGATGGAAATGAGCAGTTCTTC.

The chain couples TRBV10-3 to TRBJ2-7, with D possibly matching TRBD1 (6 bases). Germline V lookup: CDR1 ENHRY, CDR2 SYGVKD. Trimming shortened V by 3 bases and J by 4 bases, and 13 bases separated the two germline ends. The CDR3 runs 14 residues. The CDR3 protein is CAISEPATGYEQYF. The CDR3 nucleotides read TGTGCCATCAGTGAACCCGCTACAGGGTACGAGCAGTACTTC.